These 6 T cell receptor beta chains were sequenced from one sample in a study of blood T cell repertoires in COVID-19. Sequencing used immunoSEQ multiplex PCR; TCRdb keeps in-frame clones, though not all of them. The sample records about 160,000 clones, around 83% being singletons. The sample was peripheral blood. All receptors derive from a woman between 50 and 59 years old with COVID-19, enrolled during active disease.

In nucleotides, the CDR3 is TGTGCCAGCAGCAAACCAGGGAAACCTGAAGCTTTCTTT. This sequence encodes CASSKPGKPEAFF. V and J are TRBV7-2 and TRBJ1-1, with D maybe TRBD1 (5 bases). Germline V gene data show CDR1 as SGHTA and CDR2 as FQGNSA. Trimming removed 5 bases from V and 6 bases from J, with 13 bases in between. This CDR3 has 13 residues.

The V gene is TRBV14, the J gene TRBJ1-5; TRBD1 is a possible D gene (6 bases). Between the trimmed V and J ends, which lost 6 bases and 6 bases, there was a span of 9 bases. The CDR3 extends over 12 amino acids. Per the germline V gene, CDR1 is SGHDN and CDR2 is FVKESK. The CDR3 DNA is TGTGCCAGCAGTCAGGGGATTCAGCCCCAGCATTTT. Translating it yields CASSQGIQPQHF.

The chain recombines TRBV5-1 with TRBJ1-2, with D possibly matching TRBD1 (6 bases). The germline CDR1 and CDR2 sequences are SGHRS and YFSETQ. This CDR3 is 15 amino acids long. The V end lost 1 base, the J end lost 2 bases, and 12 bases lay between the germline ends. The chain's CDR3 is CASSLRGGPNYGYTF. In DNA form, the CDR3 reads TGCGCCAGCAGCTTGCGGGGGGGCCCCAACTATGGCTACACCTTC.

The chain uses TRBV5-1 and TRBJ2-1, with a weak D call TRBD2 (6 bases). Germline V gene lookup returns CDR1 SGHRS and CDR2 YFSETQ. The CDR3 has 14 amino acids. The germline V and J ends were trimmed by 3 bases and 6 bases, with 13 bases remaining between them. The CDR3 nucleotides are TGCGCCAGCAGCTCGCTACGGGGGAGCAATGAGCAGTTCTTC. It translates to CASSSLRGSNEQFF.

This rearrangement joins TRBV5-4 to TRBJ2-7; TRBD1 matches 9 bases. Trimming removed 0 bases from V and 0 bases from J; junction bases left unmatched: 4. This CDR3 has 16 residues. In germline, CDR1 is SGHNT, CDR2 YYREEE (reference sequence). Here the CDR3 DNA reads TGTGCCAGCAGCTTGGGGACAGGGGCCGGCTCCTACGAGCAGTACTTC. It is translated as CASSLGTGAGSYEQYF.

The gene calls are TRBV19 and TRBJ2-5; TRBD2 matches at 8 bases. V dropped 10 bases and J dropped 1; count of bases not matched to a gene: 17. Germline CDR1 is LNHDA and CDR2 is SQIVND (reference sequence). The CDR3 contains 17 residues. This CDR3 reads CATMDGGGTTLQETQYF. In DNA, the CDR3 is TGTGCCACTATGGATGGCGGGGGGACCACTCTCCAAGAGACCCAGTACTTC.